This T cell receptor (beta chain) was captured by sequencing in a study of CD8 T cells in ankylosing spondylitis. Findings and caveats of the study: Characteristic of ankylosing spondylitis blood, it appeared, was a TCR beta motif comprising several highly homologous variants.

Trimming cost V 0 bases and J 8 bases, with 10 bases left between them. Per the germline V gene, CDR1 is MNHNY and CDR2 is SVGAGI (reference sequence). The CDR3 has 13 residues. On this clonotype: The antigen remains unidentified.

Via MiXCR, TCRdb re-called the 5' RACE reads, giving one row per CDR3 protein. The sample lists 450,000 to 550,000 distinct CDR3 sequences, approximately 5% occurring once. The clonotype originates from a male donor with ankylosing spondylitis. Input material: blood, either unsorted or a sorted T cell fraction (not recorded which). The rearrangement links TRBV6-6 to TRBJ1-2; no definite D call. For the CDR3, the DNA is TGTGCCAGCAGTTACTCGAGATCGGGCGGCTACACCTTC. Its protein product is CASSYSRSGGYTF.